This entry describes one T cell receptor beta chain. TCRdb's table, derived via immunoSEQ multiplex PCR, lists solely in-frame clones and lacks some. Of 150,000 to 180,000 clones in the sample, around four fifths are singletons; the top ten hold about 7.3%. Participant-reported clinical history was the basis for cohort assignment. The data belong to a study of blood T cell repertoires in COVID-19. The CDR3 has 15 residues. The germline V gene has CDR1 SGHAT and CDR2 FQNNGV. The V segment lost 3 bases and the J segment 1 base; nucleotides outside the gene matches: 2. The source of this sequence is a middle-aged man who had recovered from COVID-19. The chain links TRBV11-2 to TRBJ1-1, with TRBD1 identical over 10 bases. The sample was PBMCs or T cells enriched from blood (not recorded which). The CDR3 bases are TGTGCCAGCAGCTTCGGACAGGGGGAGAACACTGAAGCTTTCTTT. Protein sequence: CASSFGQGENTEAFF. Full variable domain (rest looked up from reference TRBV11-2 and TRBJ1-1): EAGVAQSPRYKIIEKRQSVAFWCNPISGHATLYWYQQILGQGPKLLIQFQNNGVVDDSQLPKDRFSAERLKGVDSTLKIQPAKLEDSAVYLCASSFGQGENTEAFFGQGTRLTVV.